A selection of T cell receptor beta chains follows, all from one sample in a study of cytomegalovirus exposure and HLA in healthy donors. Produced via immunoSEQ multiplex PCR; TCRdb's table is partial and in-frame only. This sample has 160,000 or so clones, with roughly 84% found just once. Sample: PBMCs. Receptors originate from a young woman in good health and CMV-seronegative. Both conserved end residues are part of each CDR3. D genes are given only for firm matches.

>NA|TRBJ1-2|TRBV4-1
CASSQGVPKGANYGYTF
TGCGCCAGCAGCCAAGGCGTACCGAAGGGAGCTAACTATGGCTACACCTTC
>NA|TRBJ2-1|TRBV7-8
CASSFRGGEQFF
TGTGCCAGCAGCTTCCGGGGAGGAGAGCAGTTCTTC
>NA|TRBJ1-2|TRBV29-1
CSVPPDKPHYGYTF
TGCAGCGTACCTCCTGACAAGCCGCACTATGGCTACACCTTC
>NA|TRBJ1-2|TRBV18
CASSDRGDYGYTF
TGTGCCAGCTCCGACCGGGGGGACTATGGCTACACCTTC
>TRBD1|TRBJ2-7|TRBV29-1
CSVEDRGGQGGYEQYF
TGCAGCGTTGAAGATCGAGGTGGACAGGGGGGCTACGAGCAGTACTTC
>NA|TRBJ1-2|TRBV6-5
CASSYSGTLNYGYTF
TGTGCCAGCAGTTACTCGGGGACTCTCAACTATGGCTACACCTTC
>TRBD1|TRBJ1-1|TRBV28
CASRRDRANTEAFF
TGTGCCAGCAGGAGGGACAGGGCGAACACTGAAGCTTTCTTT
>TRBD1|TRBJ2-7|TRBV18
CASSRTGGYEQYF
TGTGCCAGCTCACGGACAGGGGGCTACGAGCAGTACTTC
>NA|TRBJ1-1|TRBV5-1
CASLPPTRENNTEAFF
TGCGCCAGCCTCCCCCCCACTAGGGAGAATAACACTGAAGCTTTCTTT
>NA|TRBJ2-5|TRBV5-1
CASSPSPPRVGETQYF
TGCGCCAGCAGCCCATCTCCCCCCAGGGTCGGGGAGACCCAGTACTTC
>NA|TRBJ1-3|TRBV30
CAGGVISGNTIYF
TGTGCCGGGGGGGTCATCTCTGGAAACACCATATATTTT